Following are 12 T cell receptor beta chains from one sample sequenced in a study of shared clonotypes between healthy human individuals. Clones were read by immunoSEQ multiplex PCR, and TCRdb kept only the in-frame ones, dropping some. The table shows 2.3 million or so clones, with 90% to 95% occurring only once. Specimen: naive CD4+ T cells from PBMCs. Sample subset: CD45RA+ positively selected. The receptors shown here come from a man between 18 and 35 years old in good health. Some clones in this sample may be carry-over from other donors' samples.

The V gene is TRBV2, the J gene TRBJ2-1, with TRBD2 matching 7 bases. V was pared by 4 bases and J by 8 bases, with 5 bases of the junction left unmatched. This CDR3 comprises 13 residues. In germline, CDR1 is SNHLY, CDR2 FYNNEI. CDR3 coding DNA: TGTGCCAGCAGTGCTGGGCTAGCGGATGAGCAGTTCTTC. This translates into CASSAGLADEQFF.

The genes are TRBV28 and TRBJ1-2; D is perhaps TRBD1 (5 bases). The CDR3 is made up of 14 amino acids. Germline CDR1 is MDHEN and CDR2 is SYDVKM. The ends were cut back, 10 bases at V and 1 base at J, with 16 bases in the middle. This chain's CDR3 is CAIERGFYNYGYTF. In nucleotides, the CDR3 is TGTGCCATTGAAAGGGGCTTCTATAACTATGGCTACACCTTC.

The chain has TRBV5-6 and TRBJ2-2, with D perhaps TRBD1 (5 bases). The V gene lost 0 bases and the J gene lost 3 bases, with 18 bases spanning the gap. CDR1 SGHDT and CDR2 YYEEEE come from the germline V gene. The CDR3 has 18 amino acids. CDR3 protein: CASSLVGFSRAYTGELFF. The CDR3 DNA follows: TGTGCCAGCAGCTTGGTGGGATTCAGCAGGGCCTACACCGGGGAGCTGTTTTTT.

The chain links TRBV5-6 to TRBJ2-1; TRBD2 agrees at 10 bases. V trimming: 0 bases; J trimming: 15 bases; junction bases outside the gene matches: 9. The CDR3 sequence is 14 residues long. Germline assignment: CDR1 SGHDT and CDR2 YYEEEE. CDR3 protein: CASSLAASGRFGFF. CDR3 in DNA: TGTGCCAGCAGCTTGGCGGCTAGCGGGAGATTCGGGTTCTTC. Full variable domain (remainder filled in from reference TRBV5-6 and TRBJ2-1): DAGVTQSPTHLIKTRGQQVTLRCSPKSGHDTVSWYQQALGQGPQFIFQYYEEEERQRGNFPDRFSGHQFPNYSSELNVNALLLGDSALYLCASSLAASGRFGFFGPGTRLTVL.

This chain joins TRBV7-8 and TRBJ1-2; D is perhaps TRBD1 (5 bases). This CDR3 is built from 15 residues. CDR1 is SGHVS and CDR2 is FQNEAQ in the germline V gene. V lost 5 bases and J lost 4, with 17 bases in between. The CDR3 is CASSPSDSPRYGYTF. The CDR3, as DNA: TGTGCCAGCAGCCCCTCTGACAGTCCCCGCTATGGCTACACCTTC.

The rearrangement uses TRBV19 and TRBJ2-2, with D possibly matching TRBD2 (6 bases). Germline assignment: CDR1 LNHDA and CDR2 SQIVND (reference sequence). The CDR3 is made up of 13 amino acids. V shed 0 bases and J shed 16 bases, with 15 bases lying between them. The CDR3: CASSIDRGVVRFF. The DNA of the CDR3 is TGTGCCAGTAGTATAGATCGCGGGGTAGTTCGGTTTTTT.

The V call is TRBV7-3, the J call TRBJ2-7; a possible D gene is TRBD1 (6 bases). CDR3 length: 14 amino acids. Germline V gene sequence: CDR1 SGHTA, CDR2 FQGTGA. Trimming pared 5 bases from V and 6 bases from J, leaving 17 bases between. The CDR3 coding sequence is TGTGCCAGCAGCGAATGGGACACCGGTGGCGAGCAGTACTTC. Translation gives CASSEWDTGGEQYF. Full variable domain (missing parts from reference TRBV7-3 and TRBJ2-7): GAGVSQTPSNKVTEKGKYVELRCDPISGHTALYWYRQSLGQGPEFLIYFQGTGAADDSGLPNDRFFAVRPEGSVSTLKIQRTERGDSAVYLCASSEWDTGGEQYFGPGTRLTVT.

The CDR3 DNA follows: TGTGCCAGCAGGGCACGCTACAATGAGCAGTTCTTC. Translated, it gives CASRARYNEQFF. This sequence joins TRBV2 and TRBJ2-1; unclear D gene. The CDR3 spans 12 residues. Germline-derived CDR1 and CDR2 are SNHLY and FYNNEI. Trimming pared 6 bases from V and 3 bases from J, leaving 6 bases between.

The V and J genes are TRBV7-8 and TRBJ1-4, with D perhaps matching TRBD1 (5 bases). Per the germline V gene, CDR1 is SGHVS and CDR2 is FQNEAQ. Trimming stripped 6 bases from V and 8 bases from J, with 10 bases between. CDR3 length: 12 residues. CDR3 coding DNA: TGTGCCAGCAGTCAGGGATACGAAAAACTGTTTTTT. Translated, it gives CASSQGYEKLFF.

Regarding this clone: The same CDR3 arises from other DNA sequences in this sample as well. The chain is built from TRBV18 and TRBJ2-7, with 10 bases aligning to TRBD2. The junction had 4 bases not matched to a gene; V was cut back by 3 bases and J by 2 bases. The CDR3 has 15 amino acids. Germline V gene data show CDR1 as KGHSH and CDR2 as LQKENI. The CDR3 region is CASSPGLAEAYEQYF. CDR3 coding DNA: TGTGCCAGCTCACCCGGACTAGCGGAGGCCTACGAGCAGTACTTC.

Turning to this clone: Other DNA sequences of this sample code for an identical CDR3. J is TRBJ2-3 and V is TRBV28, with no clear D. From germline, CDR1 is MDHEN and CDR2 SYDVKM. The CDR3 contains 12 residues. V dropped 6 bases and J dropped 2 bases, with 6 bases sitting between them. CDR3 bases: TGTGCCAGCAGGGCGCCCACAGATACGCAGTATTTT. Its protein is CASRAPTDTQYF.

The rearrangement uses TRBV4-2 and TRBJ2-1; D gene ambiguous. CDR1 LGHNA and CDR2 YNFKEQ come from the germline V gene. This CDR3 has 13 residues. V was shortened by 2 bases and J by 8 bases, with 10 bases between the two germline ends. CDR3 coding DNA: TGTGCCAGCAGCCAACAAACAACGGATGAGCAGTTCTTC. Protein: CASSQQTTDEQFF.